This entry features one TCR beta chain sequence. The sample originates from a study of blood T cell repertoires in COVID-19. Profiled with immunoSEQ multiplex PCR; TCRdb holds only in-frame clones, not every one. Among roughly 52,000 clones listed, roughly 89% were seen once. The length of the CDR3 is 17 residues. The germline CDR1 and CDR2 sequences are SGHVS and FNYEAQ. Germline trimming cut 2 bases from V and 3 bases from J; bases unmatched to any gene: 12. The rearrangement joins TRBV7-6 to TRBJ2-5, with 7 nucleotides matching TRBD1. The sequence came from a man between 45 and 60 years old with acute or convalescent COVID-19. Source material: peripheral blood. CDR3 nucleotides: TGTGCCAGCAGCTTATATTCTACAGGGGTGGTTAAAGAGACCCAGTACTTC. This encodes CASSLYSTGVVKETQYF.